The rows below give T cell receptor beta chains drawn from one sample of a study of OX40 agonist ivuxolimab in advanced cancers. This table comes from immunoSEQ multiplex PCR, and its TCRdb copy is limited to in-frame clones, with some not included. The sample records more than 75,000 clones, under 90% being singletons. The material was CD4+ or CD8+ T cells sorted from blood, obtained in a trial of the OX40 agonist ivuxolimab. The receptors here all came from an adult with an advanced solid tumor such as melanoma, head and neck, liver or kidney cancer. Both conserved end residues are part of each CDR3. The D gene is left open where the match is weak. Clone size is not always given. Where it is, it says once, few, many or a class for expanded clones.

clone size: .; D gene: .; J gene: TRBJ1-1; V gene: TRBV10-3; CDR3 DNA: TGTGCCATCAGCCTACAGGGCGGAAACACTGAAGCTTTCTTT; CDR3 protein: CAISLQGGNTEAFF
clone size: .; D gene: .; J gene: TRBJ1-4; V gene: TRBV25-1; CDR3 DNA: TGTGCCAGCAGTGAATATGGTGAAAAACTGTTTTTT; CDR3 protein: CASSEYGEKLFF
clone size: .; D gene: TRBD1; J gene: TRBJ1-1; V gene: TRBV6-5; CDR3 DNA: TGTGCCAGCATTCGACAGGGGGCGAGGACTGAAGCTTTCTTT; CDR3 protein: CASIRQGARTEAFF
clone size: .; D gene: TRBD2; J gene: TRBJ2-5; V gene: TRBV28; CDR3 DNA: TGTGCCAGCCAAGGACTAGCGGGGGCTGAACGGGAGACCCAGTACTTC; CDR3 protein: CASQGLAGAERETQYF
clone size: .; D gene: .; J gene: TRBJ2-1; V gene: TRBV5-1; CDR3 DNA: TGCGCCAGCAGGCGGGACCCGCCGAGTGATGAGCAGTTCTTC; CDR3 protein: CASRRDPPSDEQFF
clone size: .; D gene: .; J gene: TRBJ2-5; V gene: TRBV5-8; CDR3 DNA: TGTGCCAGCAGCTTGAAGGGGCTGCAAGAGACCCAGTACTTC; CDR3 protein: CASSLKGLQETQYF
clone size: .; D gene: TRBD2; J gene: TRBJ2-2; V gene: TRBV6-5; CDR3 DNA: TGTGCCAGCAGACCCGGGACTAGCCGACAGTGGCTGTTTTTT; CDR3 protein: CASRPGTSRQWLFF
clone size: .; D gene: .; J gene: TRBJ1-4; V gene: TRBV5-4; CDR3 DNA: TGTGCCAGCAAAATGGGGGCGGCGGCTAATGAAAAACTGTTTTTT; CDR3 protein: CASKMGAAANEKLFF
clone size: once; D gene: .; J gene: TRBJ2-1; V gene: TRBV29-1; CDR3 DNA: TGCAGCGTTAGAAGGACAGACTACAATGAGCAGTTCTTC; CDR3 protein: CSVRRTDYNEQFF
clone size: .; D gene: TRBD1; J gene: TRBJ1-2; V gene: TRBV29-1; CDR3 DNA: TGCAGCGTTGTTAAAATTGGGGACAGGAACTATGGCTACACCTTC; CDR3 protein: CSVVKIGDRNYGYTF
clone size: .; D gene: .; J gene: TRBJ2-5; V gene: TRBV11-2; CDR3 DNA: TGTGCCAGCAGCTTGGGTGGGGGGGAGACCCAGTACTTC; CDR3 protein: CASSLGGGETQYF
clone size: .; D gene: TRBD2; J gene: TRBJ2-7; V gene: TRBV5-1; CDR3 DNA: TGCGCCAGCAGTAATCCACCGGGACTAGGAGGCTACGAGCAGTACTTC; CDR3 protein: CASSNPPGLGGYEQYF
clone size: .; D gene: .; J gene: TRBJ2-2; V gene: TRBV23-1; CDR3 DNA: TGCGCCAGCACCGAACGCGGACAGACCACCGGGGAGCTGTTTTTT; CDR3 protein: CASTERGQTTGELFF
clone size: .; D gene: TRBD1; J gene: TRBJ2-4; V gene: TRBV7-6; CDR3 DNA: TGTGCCAGCAGCCCCCTAGGACAGGGAGGAAACATTCAGTACTTC; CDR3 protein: CASSPLGQGGNIQYF
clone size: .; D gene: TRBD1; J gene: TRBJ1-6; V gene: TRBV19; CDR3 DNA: TGTGCCAGTAGCGATGACAGGGGACGATCTAATTCACCCCTCCACTTT; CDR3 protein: CASSDDRGRSNSPLHF
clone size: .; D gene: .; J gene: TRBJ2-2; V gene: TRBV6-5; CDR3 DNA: TGTGCCAGCAGTAGATCATACACCGGGGAGCTGTTTTTT; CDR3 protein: CASSRSYTGELFF
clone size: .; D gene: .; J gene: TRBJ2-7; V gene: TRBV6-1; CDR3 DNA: TGTGCCAGCCTCCCCGGTGAGGGCTACGAGCAGTACTTC; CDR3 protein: CASLPGEGYEQYF
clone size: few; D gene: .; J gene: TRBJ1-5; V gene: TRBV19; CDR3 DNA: TGTGCCAGCCGGGTTGGGGTTGGAATTAGCAATCAGCCCCAGCATTTT; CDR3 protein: CASRVGVGISNQPQHF
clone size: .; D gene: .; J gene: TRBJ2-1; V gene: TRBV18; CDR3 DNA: TGTGCCAGCTCACAACAGGAAGACAATGAGCAGTTCTTC; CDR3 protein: CASSQQEDNEQFF
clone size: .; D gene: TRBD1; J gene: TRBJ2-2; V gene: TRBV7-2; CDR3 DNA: TGTGCCAGCAGCTTGGGACAGGGTAACGGGGAGCTGTTTTTT; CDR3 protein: CASSLGQGNGELFF
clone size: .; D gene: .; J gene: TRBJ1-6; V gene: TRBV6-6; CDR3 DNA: TGTGCCAGCAGTTACGAGGGACTTAATTCACCCCTCCACTTT; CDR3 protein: CASSYEGLNSPLHF
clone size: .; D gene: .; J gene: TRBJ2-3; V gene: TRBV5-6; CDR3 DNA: TGTGCCAGCAGCTGGGGTCAGATCGGCCATACGCAGTATTTT; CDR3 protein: CASSWGQIGHTQYF
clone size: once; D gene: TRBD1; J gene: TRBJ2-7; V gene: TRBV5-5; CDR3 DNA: TGTGCCAGCAGCACGACAGGGGGCTCTGAGTACGAGCAGTACTTC; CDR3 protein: CASSTTGGSEYEQYF
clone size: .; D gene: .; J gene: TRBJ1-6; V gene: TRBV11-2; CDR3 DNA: TGTGCCAGCAGCTTAGATTTTTCATCACCCCTCCACTTT; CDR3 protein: CASSLDFSSPLHF
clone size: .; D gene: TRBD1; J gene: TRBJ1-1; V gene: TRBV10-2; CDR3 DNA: TGCGCCAGCAGTCTAAACAGGGGTGAAGCTTTCTTT; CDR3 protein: CASSLNRGEAFF
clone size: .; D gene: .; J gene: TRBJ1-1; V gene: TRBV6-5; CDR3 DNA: TGTGCCATCCGAACTCAGGGGCAGGTCACTGAAGCTTTCTTT; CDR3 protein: CAIRTQGQVTEAFF